This T cell receptor (beta chain) was recovered during a study of shared clonotypes between healthy human individuals (dated by TCRdb to 2018 to 2020). Describing the broader study: Three men and a couple of women, aged 18 to 49 years, made up the cohort. To increase sequencing depth and limit assay-specific biases, TCR repertoire library preparation and sequencing were carried out by different laboratories using diverse techniques. For each donor, three plates each were used for CD4 naive and CD4 memory, two plates were used for CD8 naive, and one plate was used for CD8 memory. Blood TCR repertoires of roughly five healthy adults were deeply sequenced to estimate repertoire size and the extent of clonotype sharing between individuals. Between about 0.8 and 9 billion PBMCs per donor were obtained by leukapheresis. Findings and caveats that apply to the study as a whole: Sampling was limited to blood, and TCR repertoires in tissue likely differ from TCR repertoires in blood. Incomplete sequencing was indicated by rarefaction of sorted-subset datasets, despite the large sequencing depth. Sharing across a few donors was observed for around 5% of naive CD4, 3% to 3.5% of naive CD8, over 2% of memory CD4, and less than 0.45% of memory CD8 clonotypes. Compared with non-shared clonotypes, clonotypes shared by all four sorted-subset donors had higher generation probabilities. Because the study included a small number of donors, the genetic and exposure-history diversity represented was limited. Pairwise subsampling led to the expectation that sequencing depth would affect the degree of clonotype sharing among donors. Naive subsets generally had larger estimated clonotype richness than memory subsets did.

V lost 2 bases and J lost 2 bases; the stretch between them is 14 bases long. From its cysteine to its phenylalanine, the CDR3 spans 16 amino acids. The read is trimmed to its CDR3 DNA, 48 bases read in frame from base 1. The germline V gene encodes CDR1 MDHEN and CDR2 SYDVKM. Donors were healthy HIV-negative adults with no recently reported acute infections or vaccinations. Every donor was a Caucasian adult living in Nashville, Tennessee, USA. Magnetic negative selection was used to enrich CD4+ T cells, after which naive cells were positively selected on CD45RA and the negative fraction became the memory subset. Blood was collected by leukapheresis, and PBMCs were isolated by Ficoll-Histopaque density gradient centrifugation and then cryopreserved in liquid nitrogen vapor phase. Analytical flow cytometry was used to check the purity and quantity of each magnetically sorted T cell population. Genomic DNA was isolated from each sorted fraction and quantified by UV absorbance on a Nanodrop 2000c.

Using the deep immunoSEQ assay, multiplex PCR amplified TCR CDR3 regions from genomic DNA. Extracted genomic DNA from each cell subset was distributed evenly across all wells of several immunoSEQ 96-well plates, and each plate was treated as a replicate. For sorted subsets, 150 to 200 ng genomic DNA, equal to about 30,000 T cell genomes, was loaded into each replicate PCR. Purified libraries were measured with a Qubit 3.0 fluorometer, size-checked on a Bioanalyzer 2100, and measured again with the KAPA Library Quantification kit. Every immunoSEQ 96-well plate was sequenced on a dedicated single-read 150-cycle Illumina NextSeq 550 flow cell. In the source study's methods: Because the immunoSEQ output held only junctional sequences and lacked quality scores, the filtering could not match the filtering applied to full-length reads. To assign V/J genes and CDR3, sequences were annotated using PyIR, a Python wrapper for IgBLAST v1.9, with IMGT germline references. Any read was removed if the V/J assignment was weak (E-value above 1e-6), the CDR3 was missing, or the read contained stop codons, out-of-frame junctions, or ambiguous translated residues. V3J clonotypes were defined as sequences sharing an identical inferred V gene, J gene, and CDR3 amino acid sequence. Percentage overlap between repertoires was computed as shared unique clonotypes divided by the size of the smaller repertoire. Repertoire richness was assessed with RTK rarefaction, the Chao1 estimator, and Recon v2.1 estimates of unobserved clonotypes. Generation probabilities were computed with OLGA for all TCRbeta clonotypes obtained by the gDNA method from a handful of donors. The immuneACCESS repertoire file appears here via TCRdb, limited to in-frame rearrangements. These files lack a portion of the clones; in checked studies, under half of the deficit traces to unresolved V genes, and the cause of the others is not known. That table supplies the V and J calls and clone size; D and trimming were determined from the DNA. This sample comprises some 240,000 clones, approximately 65% of them detected only once. In total, the top ten clones hold around 10% of the sample.

This clone was observed a handful of times. Its binding antigen is unknown. The input lacks base qualities; no much larger clone sits a single base away. The rearranged chain carries TRBV28 and TRBJ2-3; the D gene is possibly TRBD2, with 5 bases matching. The TCR was taken from a man aged 30-40 years in good health. Sequenced material: memory CD4+ T cells sorted from blood. The meaning of the sample's cell subset or site label: CD45RA-negative fraction. This receptor carries the CDR3 CASSLISDRHTDTQYF. The bases are TGTGCCAGCAGTTTAATTAGCGACCGACACACAGATACGCAGTATTTT. Here the CDR3 is joined to the reference TRBV28 and TRBJ2-3 genes, and the full variable domain is: DVKVTQSSRYLVKRTGEKVFLECVQDMDHENMFWYRQDPGLGLRLIYFSYDVKMKEKGDIPEGYSVSREKKERFSLILESASTNQTSMYLCASSLISDRHTDTQYFGPGTRLTVL.